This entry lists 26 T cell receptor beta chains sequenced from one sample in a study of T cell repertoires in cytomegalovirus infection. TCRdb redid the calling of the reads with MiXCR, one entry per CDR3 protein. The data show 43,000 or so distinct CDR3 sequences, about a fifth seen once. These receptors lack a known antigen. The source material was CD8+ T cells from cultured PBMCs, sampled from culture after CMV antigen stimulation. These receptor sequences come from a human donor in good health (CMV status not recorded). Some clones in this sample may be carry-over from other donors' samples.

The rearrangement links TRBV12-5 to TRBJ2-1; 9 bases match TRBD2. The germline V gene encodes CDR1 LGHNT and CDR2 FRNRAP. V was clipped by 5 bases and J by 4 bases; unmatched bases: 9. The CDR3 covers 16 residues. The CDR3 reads CASGPPGAGGYNEQFF. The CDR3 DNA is TGTGCTAGTGGTCCCCCGGGAGCGGGGGGTTACAATGAGCAGTTCTTC.

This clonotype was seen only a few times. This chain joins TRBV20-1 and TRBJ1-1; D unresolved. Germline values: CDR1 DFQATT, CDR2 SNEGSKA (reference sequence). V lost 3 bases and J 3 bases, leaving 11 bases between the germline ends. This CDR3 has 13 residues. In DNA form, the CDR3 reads TGCAGTGCTAGTCCGCTACTCTACACTGAAGCTTTCTTT. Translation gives CSASPLLYTEAFF.

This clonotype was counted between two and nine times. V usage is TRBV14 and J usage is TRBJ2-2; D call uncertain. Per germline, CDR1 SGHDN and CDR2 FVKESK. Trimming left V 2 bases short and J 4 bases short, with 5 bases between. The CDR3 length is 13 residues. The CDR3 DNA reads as TGTGCCAGCAGCCAATTCGCCACCGGGGAGCTGTTTTTT. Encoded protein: CASSQFATGELFF.

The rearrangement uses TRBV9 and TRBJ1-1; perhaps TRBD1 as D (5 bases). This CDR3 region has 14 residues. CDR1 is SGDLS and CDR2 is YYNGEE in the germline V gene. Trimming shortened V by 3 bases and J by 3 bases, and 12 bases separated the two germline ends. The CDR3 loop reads CASSDQGRYTEAFF. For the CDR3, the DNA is TGTGCCAGCAGCGATCAGGGTAGGTACACTGAAGCTTTCTTT. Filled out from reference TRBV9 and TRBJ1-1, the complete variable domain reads DSGVTQTPKHLITATGQRVTLRCSPRSGDLSVYWYQQSLDQGLQFLIQYYNGEERAKGNILERFSAQQFPDLHSELNLSSLELGDSALYFCASSDQGRYTEAFFGQGTRLTVV.

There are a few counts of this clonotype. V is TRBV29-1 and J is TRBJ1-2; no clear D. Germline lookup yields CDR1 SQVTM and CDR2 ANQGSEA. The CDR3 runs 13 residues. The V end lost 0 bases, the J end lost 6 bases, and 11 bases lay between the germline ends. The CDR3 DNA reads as TGCAGCGTTGAAGAAGGCGGCCTCCATGGCTACACCTTC. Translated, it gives CSVEEGGLHGYTF.

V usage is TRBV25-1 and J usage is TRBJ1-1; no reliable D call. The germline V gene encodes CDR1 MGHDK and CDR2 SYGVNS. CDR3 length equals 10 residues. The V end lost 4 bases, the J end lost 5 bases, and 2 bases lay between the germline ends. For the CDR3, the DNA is TGTGCCAGCAGTGGAACTGAAGCTTTCTTT. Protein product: CASSGTEAFF.

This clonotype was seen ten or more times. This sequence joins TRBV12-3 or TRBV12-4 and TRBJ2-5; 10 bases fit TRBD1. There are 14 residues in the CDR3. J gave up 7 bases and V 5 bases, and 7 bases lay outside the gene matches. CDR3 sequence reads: CASSTRGQGSTQYF. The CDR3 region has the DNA TGTGCCAGCAGTACCCGGGGACAGGGGTCGACCCAGTACTTC.

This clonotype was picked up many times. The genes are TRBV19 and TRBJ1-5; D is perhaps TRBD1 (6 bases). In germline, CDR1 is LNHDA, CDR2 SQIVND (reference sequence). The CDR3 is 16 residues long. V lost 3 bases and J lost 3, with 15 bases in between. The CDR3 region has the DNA TGTGCCAGTAGTATCCCTTGGGGGGGCTACAATCAGCCCCAGCATTTT. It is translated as CASSIPWGGYNQPQHF.

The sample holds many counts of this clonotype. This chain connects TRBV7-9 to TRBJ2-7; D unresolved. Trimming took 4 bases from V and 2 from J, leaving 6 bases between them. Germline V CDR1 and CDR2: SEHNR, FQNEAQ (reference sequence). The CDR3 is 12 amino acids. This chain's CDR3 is CASSSTAYEQYF. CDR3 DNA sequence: TGTGCCAGCAGCTCCACAGCCTACGAGCAGTACTTC.

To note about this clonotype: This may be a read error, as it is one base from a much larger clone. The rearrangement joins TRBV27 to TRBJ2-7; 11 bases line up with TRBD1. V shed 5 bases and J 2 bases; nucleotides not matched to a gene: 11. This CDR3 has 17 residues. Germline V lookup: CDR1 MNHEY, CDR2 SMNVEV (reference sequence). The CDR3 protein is CASSHGTGGYLAYEQYF. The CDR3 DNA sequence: TGTGCCAGCAGTCACGGGACAGGGGGTTATTTAGCCTACGAGCAGTACTTC.

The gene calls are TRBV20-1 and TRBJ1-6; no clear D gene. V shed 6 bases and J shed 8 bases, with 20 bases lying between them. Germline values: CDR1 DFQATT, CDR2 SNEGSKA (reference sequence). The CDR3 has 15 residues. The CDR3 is CSALTEGRGDSPLHF. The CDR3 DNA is TGCAGTGCCCTCACTGAGGGCCGGGGAGATTCACCCCTCCACTTT.

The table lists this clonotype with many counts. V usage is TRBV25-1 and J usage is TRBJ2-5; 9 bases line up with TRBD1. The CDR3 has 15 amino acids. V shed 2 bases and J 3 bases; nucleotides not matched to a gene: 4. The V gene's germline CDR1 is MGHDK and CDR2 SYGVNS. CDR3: CASSEGRTGEETQYF. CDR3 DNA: TGTGCCAGCAGTGAAGGACGGACAGGGGAAGAGACCCAGTACTTC.

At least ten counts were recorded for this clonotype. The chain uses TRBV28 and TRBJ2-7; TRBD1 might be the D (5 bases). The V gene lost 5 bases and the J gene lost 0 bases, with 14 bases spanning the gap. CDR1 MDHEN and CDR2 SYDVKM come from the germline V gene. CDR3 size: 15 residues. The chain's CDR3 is CASSARQIYSYEQYF. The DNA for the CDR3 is TGTGCCAGCAGTGCCCGACAGATCTACTCCTACGAGCAGTACTTC. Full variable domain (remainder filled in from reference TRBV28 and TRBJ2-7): DVKVTQSSRYLVKRTGEKVFLECVQDMDHENMFWYRQDPGLGLRLIYFSYDVKMKEKGDIPEGYSVSREKKERFSLILESASTNQTSMYLCASSARQIYSYEQYFGPGTRLTVT.

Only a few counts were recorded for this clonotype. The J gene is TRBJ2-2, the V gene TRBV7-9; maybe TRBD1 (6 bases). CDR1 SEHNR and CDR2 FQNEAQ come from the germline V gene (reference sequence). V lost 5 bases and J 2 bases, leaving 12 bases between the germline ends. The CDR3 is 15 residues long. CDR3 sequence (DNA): TGTGCCAGCAGCCCCCCGGGACAAAACACCGGGGAGCTGTTTTTT. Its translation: CASSPPGQNTGELFF.

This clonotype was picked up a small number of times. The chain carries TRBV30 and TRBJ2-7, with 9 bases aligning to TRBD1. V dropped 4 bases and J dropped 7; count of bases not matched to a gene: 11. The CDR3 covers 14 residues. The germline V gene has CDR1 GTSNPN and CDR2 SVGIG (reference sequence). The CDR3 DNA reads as TGTGCCTGGAATCCGGGACAGGGATTAGTGGAGCAGTACTTC. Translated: CAWNPGQGLVEQYF.

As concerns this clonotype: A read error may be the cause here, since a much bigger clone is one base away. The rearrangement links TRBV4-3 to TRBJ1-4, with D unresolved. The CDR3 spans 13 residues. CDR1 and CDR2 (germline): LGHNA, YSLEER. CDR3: CASRQDREEKLFF. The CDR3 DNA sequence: TGCGCCAGCAGACAAGACCGGGAAGAAAAACTGTTTTTT.

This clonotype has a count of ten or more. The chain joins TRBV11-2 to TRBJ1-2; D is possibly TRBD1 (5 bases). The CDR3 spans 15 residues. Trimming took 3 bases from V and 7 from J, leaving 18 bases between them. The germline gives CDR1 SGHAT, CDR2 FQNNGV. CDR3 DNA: TGTGCCAGCAGCTTTCCCCGCGGGGGATGGGGTGGCTACACCTTC. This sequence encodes CASSFPRGGWGGYTF. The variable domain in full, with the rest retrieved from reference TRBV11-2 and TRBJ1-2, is EAGVAQSPRYKIIEKRQSVAFWCNPISGHATLYWYQQILGQGPKLLIQFQNNGVVDDSQLPKDRFSAERLKGVDSTLKIQPAKLEDSAVYLCASSFPRGGWGGYTFGSGTRLTVV.

The CDR3 DNA sequence: TGCAGTGCTAGAGTGCAGGGGAGCTCCTATAATTCACCCCTCCACTTT. This sequence encodes CSARVQGSSYNSPLHF. The chain joins TRBV20-1 to TRBJ1-6; a weak D match, TRBD1 (6 bases). The CDR3 sequence is 16 residues long. V lost 1 base, J lost 0 bases, and 10 bases lay in between. Germline assignment: CDR1 DFQATT and CDR2 SNEGSKA (reference sequence).

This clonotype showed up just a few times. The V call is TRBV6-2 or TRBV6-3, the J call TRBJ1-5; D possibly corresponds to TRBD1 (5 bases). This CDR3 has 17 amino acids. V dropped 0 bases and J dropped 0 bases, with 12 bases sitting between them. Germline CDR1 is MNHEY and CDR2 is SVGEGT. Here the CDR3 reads CASSYSKTGDSNQPQHF. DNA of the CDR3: TGTGCCAGCAGTTACTCGAAAACAGGCGATAGCAATCAGCCCCAGCATTTT.

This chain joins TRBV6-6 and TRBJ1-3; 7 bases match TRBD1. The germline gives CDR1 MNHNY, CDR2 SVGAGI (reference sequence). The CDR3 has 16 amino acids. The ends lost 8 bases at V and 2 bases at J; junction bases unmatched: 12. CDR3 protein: CASRAEQGNPGNTIYF. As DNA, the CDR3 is TGTGCCAGCCGGGCCGAACAGGGGAACCCTGGAAACACCATATATTTT.

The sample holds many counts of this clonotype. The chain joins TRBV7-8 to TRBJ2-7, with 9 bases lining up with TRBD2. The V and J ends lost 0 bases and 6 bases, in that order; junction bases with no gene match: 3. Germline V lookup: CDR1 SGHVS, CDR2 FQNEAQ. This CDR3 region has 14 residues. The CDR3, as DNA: TGTGCCAGCAGCTTAGCTAGCGGGAGAGGCGAGCAGTACTTC. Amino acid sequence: CASSLASGRGEQYF.

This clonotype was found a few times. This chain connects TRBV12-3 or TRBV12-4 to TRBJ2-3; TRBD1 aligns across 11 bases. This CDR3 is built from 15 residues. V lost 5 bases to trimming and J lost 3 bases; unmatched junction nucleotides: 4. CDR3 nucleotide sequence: TGTGCCAGCAGTGCGGGACAGGGGGTGACAGATACGCAGTATTTT. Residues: CASSAGQGVTDTQYF.

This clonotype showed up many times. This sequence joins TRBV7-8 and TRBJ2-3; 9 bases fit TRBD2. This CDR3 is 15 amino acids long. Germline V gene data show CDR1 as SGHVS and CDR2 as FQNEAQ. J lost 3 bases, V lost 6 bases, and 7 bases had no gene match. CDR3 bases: TGTGCCAGCAGACCTAGCGGGGAGGTAACAGATACGCAGTATTTT. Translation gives CASRPSGEVTDTQYF.

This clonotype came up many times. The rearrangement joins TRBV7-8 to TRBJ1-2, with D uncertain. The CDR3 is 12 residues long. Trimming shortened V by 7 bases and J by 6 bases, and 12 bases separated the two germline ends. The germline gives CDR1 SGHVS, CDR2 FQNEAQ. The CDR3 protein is CASTPIKDGYTF. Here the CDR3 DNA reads TGTGCCAGCACCCCCATCAAGGATGGCTACACCTTC.

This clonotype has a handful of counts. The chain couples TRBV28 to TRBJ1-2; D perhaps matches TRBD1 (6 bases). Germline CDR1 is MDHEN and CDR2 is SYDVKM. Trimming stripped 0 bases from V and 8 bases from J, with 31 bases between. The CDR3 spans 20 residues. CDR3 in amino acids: CASSLWSGVEDRTQSVGYTF. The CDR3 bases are TGTGCCAGCAGTTTATGGAGCGGAGTTGAAGACAGGACCCAAAGTGTCGGCTACACCTTC.

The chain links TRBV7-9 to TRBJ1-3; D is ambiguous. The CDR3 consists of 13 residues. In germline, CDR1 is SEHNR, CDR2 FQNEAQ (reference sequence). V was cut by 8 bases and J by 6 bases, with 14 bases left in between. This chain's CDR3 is CASEVQIANTIYF. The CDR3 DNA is TGTGCCAGCGAGGTGCAAATAGCAAACACCATATATTTT.